A selection of T cell receptor beta chains follows, all from one sample in a study of control samples from healthy donors and cancer patients. Using immunoSEQ multiplex PCR, the repertoire was profiled, and TCRdb retains in-frame clones only, with some absent. This table holds approximately 170,000 clones, around 94% found once. The material sequenced was blood. The receptors derive from a man younger than 40 in good health. Each CDR3 is given with its conserved first and last residue. Each record gives: clone size, V gene, D gene, J gene, CDR3 DNA, CDR3 protein. A D gene is named only where the DNA matches it firmly. The size field is filled for only some rows; it gives once, few, many or a size class.

>NA|TRBV27|NA|TRBJ1-2
TGTGCCAGCAGTCAACAGGGACCTAACTATGGCTACACCTTC
CASSQQGPNYGYTF
>NA|TRBV4-2|TRBD1|TRBJ1-2
TGTGCCAGCAGCCATACGGACAGGAACTATGGCTACACCTTC
CASSHTDRNYGYTF
>NA|TRBV30|NA|TRBJ2-5
TGTGCCTGGGGACTTCGGGAGACCCAGTACTTC
CAWGLRETQYF
>NA|TRBV5-1|NA|TRBJ1-1
TGCGCCAGCAGCTTGGGTGGGCCGAGCACTGAAGCTTTCTTT
CASSLGGPSTEAFF
>NA|TRBV5-1|NA|TRBJ1-1
TGCGCCAGCAGCTTGAGGGGACCGGCAGGGAACACTGAAGCTTTCTTT
CASSLRGPAGNTEAFF
>NA|TRBV27|NA|TRBJ1-4
TGTGCCAGCAGTTTAACCCCTATTATAGGTGCAACTAATGAAAAACTGTTTTTT
CASSLTPIIGATNEKLFF
>NA|TRBV3-1/TRBV3-2|TRBD1|TRBJ1-2
TGTGCCAGCAGCCACGCCCGACAGGGATTGGGGTATGGCTACACCTTC
CASSHARQGLGYGYTF
>NA|TRBV4-2|TRBD2|TRBJ2-7
TGTGCCAGCAGCCAAGATCGGGGGGGGCAGGACGAGCAGTACTTC
CASSQDRGGQDEQYF
>NA|TRBV13|TRBD1|TRBJ1-1
TGTGCCAGCAGCCCGAAGGGGGCGGTGAACACTGAAGCTTTCTTT
CASSPKGAVNTEAFF
>NA|TRBV7-9|NA|TRBJ1-3
TGTGCCAGCAGCCCCGGATCCGGGCCAAAAGAAGGTGGAAACACCATATATTTT
CASSPGSGPKEGGNTIYF
>few|TRBV7-9|NA|TRBJ2-1
TGTGCCAGCAGCTTAGTGACAGGACTGATCGGTGAGCAGTTCTTC
CASSLVTGLIGEQFF
>NA|TRBV7-9|NA|TRBJ2-1
TGTGCCAGCAGCTTAAGGCAGGGCAGAGGGTACAATGAGCAGTTCTTC
CASSLRQGRGYNEQFF
>NA|TRBV11-3|NA|TRBJ2-7
TGTGCCAGCAGCCGGTACCGGGACATTGCCTACGAGCAGTACTTC
CASSRYRDIAYEQYF
>NA|TRBV9|TRBD1|TRBJ2-1
TGTGCCAGCAGCATTCAGACAGGGACGAGGGAGCAGTTCTTC
CASSIQTGTREQFF
>NA|TRBV10-3|TRBD1|TRBJ1-6
TGTGCCATCAGTGAAAGAACCGCGGACAGGGTGGGCTATAATTCACCCCTCCACTTT
CAISERTADRVGYNSPLHF
>NA|TRBV7-9|NA|TRBJ1-4
TGTGCCAGCAGCTTACTCCTAGATAGGGCTAATGAAAAACTGTTTTTT
CASSLLLDRANEKLFF
>NA|TRBV5-1|TRBD2|TRBJ2-3
TGCGCCAGCAGCTTGAGCCTAGCGGGGGTACCAGATACGCAGTATTTT
CASSLSLAGVPDTQYF
>few|TRBV4-3|NA|TRBJ2-1
TGCGCCAGCAGCCTACAATCAGCGGGCGGTGGGTTTTACAATGAGCAGTTCTTC
CASSLQSAGGGFYNEQFF
>NA|TRBV28|NA|TRBJ1-3
TGCCCCAAACCCGGATTTGGAAACACCATATATTTT
CPKPGFGNTIYF
>NA|TRBV2|TRBD2|TRBJ2-7
TGTGCCAGCAGTGCTAGGACTAGTAACGTCTACGAGCAGTACTTC
CASSARTSNVYEQYF
>NA|TRBV11-3|NA|TRBJ2-7
TGTGCCAGCAGCTTAGTACCCGGGGACGAGCAGTACTTC
CASSLVPGDEQYF
>NA|TRBV4-1|NA|TRBJ1-2
TGCGCCAGCAGCCAGCAACAGGGAAGCTATGGCTACACCTTC
CASSQQQGSYGYTF
>once|TRBV6-1|TRBD2|TRBJ2-5
TGTGCCAGCAGTGAAAGAGTTGGACTAGCATACGAGACCCAGTACTTC
CASSERVGLAYETQYF
>NA|TRBV4-2|NA|TRBJ2-7
TGTGCCAGCAGCCAAGACCCCAGCCAGGACGAGCAGTACTTC
CASSQDPSQDEQYF
>NA|TRBV3-1/TRBV3-2|NA|TRBJ2-7
TGTGCCAGCAGCCAAGATCGTTTCGCTATCCCCTACTCCTACGAGCAGTACTTC
CASSQDRFAIPYSYEQYF
>once|TRBV27|NA|TRBJ2-2
TGTGCCAGCAGTTTACTAGCTTTCGGGGAGCTGTTTTTT
CASSLLAFGELFF
>NA|TRBV30|NA|TRBJ2-1
TGTGCCTGGAGTCCTAATAGCAATGAGCAGTTCTTC
CAWSPNSNEQFF
>NA|TRBV6-1|NA|TRBJ2-5
TGTGCCAGCAGTGAAGAGAGAGAGACCCAGTACTTC
CASSEERETQYF
>NA|TRBV19|NA|TRBJ1-5
TGTGCCAGTAGCCCGCAGGCTGGGGGTCATCAGCCCCAGCATTTT
CASSPQAGGHQPQHF
>NA|TRBV5-1|NA|TRBJ1-6
TGCGCCAGCAGCTCGGACCCCGGCCCTTCTTCACCCCTCCACTTT
CASSSDPGPSSPLHF
>once|TRBV6-5|NA|TRBJ2-7
TGTGCCAGCAGTTACTCGAGTCAGGGGAAAGGGCAGTACTTC
CASSYSSQGKGQYF
>NA|TRBV7-9|NA|TRBJ2-7
TGTGCCAGCAGCCTCTCGACAGCCCGGGACGAGCAGTACTTC
CASSLSTARDEQYF
>NA|TRBV6-1|NA|TRBJ2-1
TGTGCCAGCAGTGAAGTAAGCTTTCTGCAGTTCTTC
CASSEVSFLQFF
>NA|TRBV5-4|NA|TRBJ1-2
TGTGCCAGCAGCCCGCAAATGACACCTAACTATGGCTACACCTTC
CASSPQMTPNYGYTF
>NA|TRBV6-6|NA|TRBJ1-2
TGTGCCAGCAGGTCCTCAGGGAGGGAGGACTATGGCTACACCTTC
CASRSSGREDYGYTF
>NA|TRBV6-5|TRBD1|TRBJ1-2
TGTGCCAGCAGTTACTCGAGGGACAGCTATGGCTACACCTTC
CASSYSRDSYGYTF
>NA|TRBV21-1|NA|TRBJ1-4
TGTGCCAGCAGCAAAAAGGGAAAACTGTTTTTT
CASSKKGKLFF
>NA|TRBV27|NA|TRBJ2-3
TGTGCCAGCAGTTTAGGGGTAACAAAAGATACGCAGTATTTT
CASSLGVTKDTQYF
>NA|TRBV9|NA|TRBJ2-2
TGTGCCAGCAGCCTCATCACCGGGGAGCTGTTTTTT
CASSLITGELFF
>NA|TRBV10-2|TRBD2|TRBJ2-7
TGCGCCAGCACCCTAGCGGGAGGTTCCGAGCAGTACTTC
CASTLAGGSEQYF
>NA|TRBV2|NA|TRBJ2-7
TGTGCCAGCAGTCTACAGCGGTCCACCTACGAGCAGTACTTC
CASSLQRSTYEQYF
>once|TRBV4-1|NA|TRBJ2-5
TGCGCCAGCAGCCAAGCGGAGTGGGAGACCCAGTACTTC
CASSQAEWETQYF
>NA|TRBV5-4|TRBD1|TRBJ1-2
TGTGCCAGCAGCTATGACAGGGGATATGGCTACACCTTC
CASSYDRGYGYTF
>NA|TRBV5-6|NA|TRBJ1-3
TGTGCCAGCAGCTTGAGGGCAGGGCGAAACACCATATATTTT
CASSLRAGRNTIYF
>NA|TRBV4-3|TRBD2|TRBJ2-3
TGCGCCAGCAGCCAAGAGACAGCGGGGGGGATAAATACGCAGTATTTT
CASSQETAGGINTQYF
>NA|TRBV20-1|NA|TRBJ2-5
TGCAGTGCTGCTGCTGAGACCCAGTACTTC
CSAAAETQYF
>few|TRBV6-5|NA|TRBJ1-3
TGTGCCAGCAGTTACAAAAACACCATATATTTT
CASSYKNTIYF
>NA|TRBV5-4|TRBD2|TRBJ2-7
TGTGCCAGCAGCCCGGGGGGGTACGAGCAGTACTTC
CASSPGGYEQYF
>NA|TRBV27|NA|TRBJ1-2
TGTGCCAGCAAACTTGGGGGGGTCTTTGCTGGTGAGGGCTACACCTTC
CASKLGGVFAGEGYTF
>NA|TRBV12-3/TRBV12-4|NA|TRBJ2-1
TGTGCCAGCAAGGAGACAACCTACAATGAGCAGTTCTTC
CASKETTYNEQFF
>NA|TRBV4-3|TRBD2|TRBJ2-7
TGCGCCAGCAGCCGAGTTCATTCCGGCGGGGGGGGCGGCTACGAGCAGTACTTC
CASSRVHSGGGGGYEQYF
>few|TRBV5-4|NA|TRBJ2-6
TGTGCCAGCAGCTTGGCCCGGGCGTCGGGGGCCAACGTCCTGACTTTC
CASSLARASGANVLTF
>few|TRBV11-2|NA|TRBJ1-1
TGTGCCAGCAGCTTGGACGGGTCTTTTAGTGAAGCTTTCTTT
CASSLDGSFSEAFF
>NA|TRBV5-6|TRBD2|TRBJ2-5
TGTGCCAGCAGCTTGGTGGGACTAGCGGGAGTTGAGACCCAGTACTTC
CASSLVGLAGVETQYF